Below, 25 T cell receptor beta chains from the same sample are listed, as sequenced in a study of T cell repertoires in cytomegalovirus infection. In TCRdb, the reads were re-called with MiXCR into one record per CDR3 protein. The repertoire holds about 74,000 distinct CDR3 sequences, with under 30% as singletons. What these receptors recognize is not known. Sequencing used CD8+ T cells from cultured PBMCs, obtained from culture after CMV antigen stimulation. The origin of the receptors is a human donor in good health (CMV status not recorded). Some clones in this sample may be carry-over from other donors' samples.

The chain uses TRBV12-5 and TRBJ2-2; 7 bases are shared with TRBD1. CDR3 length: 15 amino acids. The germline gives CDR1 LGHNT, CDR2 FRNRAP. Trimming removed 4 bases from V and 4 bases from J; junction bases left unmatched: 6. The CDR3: CASGWLGTATGELFF. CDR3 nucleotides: TGTGCTAGTGGTTGGTTAGGGACAGCCACCGGGGAGCTGTTTTTT. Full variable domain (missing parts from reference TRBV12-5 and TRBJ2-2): DARVTQTPRHKVTEMGQEVTMRCQPILGHNTVFWYRQTMMQGLELLAYFRNRAPLDDSGMPKDRFSAEMPDATLATLKIQPSEPRDSAVYFCASGWLGTATGELFFGEGSRLTVL.

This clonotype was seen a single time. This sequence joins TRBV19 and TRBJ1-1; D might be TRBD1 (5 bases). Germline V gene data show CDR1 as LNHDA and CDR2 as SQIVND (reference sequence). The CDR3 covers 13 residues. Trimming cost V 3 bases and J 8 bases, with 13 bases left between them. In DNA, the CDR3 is TGTGCCAGTAGTATGGAGCAGGGCCAAGAAGCTTTCTTT. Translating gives CASSMEQGQEAFF.

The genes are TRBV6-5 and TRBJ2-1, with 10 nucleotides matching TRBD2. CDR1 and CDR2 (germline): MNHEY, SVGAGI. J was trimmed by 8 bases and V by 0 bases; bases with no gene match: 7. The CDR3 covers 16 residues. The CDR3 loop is CASSYSEAGGFHEQFF. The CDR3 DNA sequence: TGTGCCAGCAGTTACTCCGAAGCGGGAGGGTTCCATGAGCAGTTCTTC.

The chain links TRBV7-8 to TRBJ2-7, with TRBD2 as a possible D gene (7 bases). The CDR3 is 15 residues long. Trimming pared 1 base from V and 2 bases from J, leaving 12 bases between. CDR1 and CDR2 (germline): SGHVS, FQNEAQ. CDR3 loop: CASSLERGGPYEQYF. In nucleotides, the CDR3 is TGTGCCAGCAGCTTAGAGAGGGGGGGCCCCTACGAGCAGTACTTC.

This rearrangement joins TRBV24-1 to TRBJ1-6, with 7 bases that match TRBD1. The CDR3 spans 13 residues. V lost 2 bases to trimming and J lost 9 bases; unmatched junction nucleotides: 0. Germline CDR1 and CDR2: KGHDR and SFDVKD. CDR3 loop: CATSDYRGSPLHF. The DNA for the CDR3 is TGTGCCACCAGTGATTACAGGGGTTCACCCCTCCACTTT.

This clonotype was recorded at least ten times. The CDR3 spells CASSPDGRSYEQYF. CDR3 nucleotides: TGTGCCAGCAGCCCGGACGGCAGAAGCTACGAGCAGTACTTC. V and J are TRBV9 and TRBJ2-7; D is unclear. This CDR3 region has 14 residues. Deletions cut 4 bases from V and 3 bases from J, with 14 bases between. Germline V gene data show CDR1 as SGDLS and CDR2 as YYNGEE.

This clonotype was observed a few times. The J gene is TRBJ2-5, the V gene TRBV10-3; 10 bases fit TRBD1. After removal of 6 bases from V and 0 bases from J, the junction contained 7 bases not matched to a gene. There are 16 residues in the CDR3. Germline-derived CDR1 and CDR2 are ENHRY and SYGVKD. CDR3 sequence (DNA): TGTGCCATCAGGCCTGACAGGGGGCCAGACCAAGAGACCCAGTACTTC. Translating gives CAIRPDRGPDQETQYF.

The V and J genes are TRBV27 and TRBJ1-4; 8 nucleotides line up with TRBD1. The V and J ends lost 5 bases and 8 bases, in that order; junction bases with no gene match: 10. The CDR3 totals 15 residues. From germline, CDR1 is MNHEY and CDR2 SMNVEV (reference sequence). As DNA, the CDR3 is TGTGCCAGCAGTGCAGAGCAGGGGGCGCTGGAAAAACTGTTTTTT. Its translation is CASSAEQGALEKLFF.

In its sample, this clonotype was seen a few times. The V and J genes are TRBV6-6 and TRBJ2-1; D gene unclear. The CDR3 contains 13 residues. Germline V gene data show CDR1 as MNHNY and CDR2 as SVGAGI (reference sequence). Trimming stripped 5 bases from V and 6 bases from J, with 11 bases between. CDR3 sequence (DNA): TGTGCCAGCAGTGCCGGGCCCGGCAATGAGCAGTTCTTC. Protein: CASSAGPGNEQFF.

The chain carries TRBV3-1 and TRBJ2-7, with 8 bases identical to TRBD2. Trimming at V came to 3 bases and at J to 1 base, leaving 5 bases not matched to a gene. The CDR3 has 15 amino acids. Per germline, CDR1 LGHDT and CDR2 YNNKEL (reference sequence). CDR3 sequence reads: CASSHIAGRSYEQYF. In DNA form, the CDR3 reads TGTGCCAGCAGCCACATAGCGGGAAGGTCCTACGAGCAGTACTTC.

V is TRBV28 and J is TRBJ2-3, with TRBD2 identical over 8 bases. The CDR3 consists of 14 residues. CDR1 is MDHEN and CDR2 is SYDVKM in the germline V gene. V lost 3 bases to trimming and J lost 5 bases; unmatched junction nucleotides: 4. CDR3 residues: CASSLMAGGDTQYF. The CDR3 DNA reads TGTGCCAGCAGTTTGATGGCGGGGGGAGATACGCAGTATTTT.

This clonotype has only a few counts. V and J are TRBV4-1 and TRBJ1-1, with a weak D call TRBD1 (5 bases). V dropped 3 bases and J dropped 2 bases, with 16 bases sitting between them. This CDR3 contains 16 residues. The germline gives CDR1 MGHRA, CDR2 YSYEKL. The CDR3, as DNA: TGCGCCAGCAGCCAGGCCTCGACAGACCTAAACACTGAAGCTTTCTTT. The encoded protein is CASSQASTDLNTEAFF.

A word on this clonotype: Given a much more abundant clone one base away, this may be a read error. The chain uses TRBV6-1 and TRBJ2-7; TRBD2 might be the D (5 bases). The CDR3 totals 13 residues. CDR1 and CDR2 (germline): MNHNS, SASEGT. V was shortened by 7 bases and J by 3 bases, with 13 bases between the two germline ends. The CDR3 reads CASIVRDGYEQYF. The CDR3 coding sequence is TGTGCCAGCATTGTACGGGATGGCTACGAGCAGTACTTC.

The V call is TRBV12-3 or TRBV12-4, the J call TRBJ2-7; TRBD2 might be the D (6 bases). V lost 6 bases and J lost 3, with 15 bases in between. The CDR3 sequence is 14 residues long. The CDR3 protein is CASSPTWGDYEQYF. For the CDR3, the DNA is TGTGCCAGCAGCCCAACGTGGGGGGACTACGAGCAGTACTTC.

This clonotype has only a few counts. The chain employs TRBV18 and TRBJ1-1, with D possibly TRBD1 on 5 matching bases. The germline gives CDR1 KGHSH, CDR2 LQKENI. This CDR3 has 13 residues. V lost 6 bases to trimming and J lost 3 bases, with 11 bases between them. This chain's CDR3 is CASSVVRDTEAFF. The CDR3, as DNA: TGTGCCAGCTCCGTGGTCAGGGACACTGAAGCTTTCTTT. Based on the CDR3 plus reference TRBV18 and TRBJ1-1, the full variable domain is NAGVMQNPRHLVRRRGQEARLRCSPMKGHSHVYWYRQLPEEGLKFMVYLQKENIIDESGMPKERFSAEFPKEGPSILRIQQVVRGDSAAYFCASSVVRDTEAFFGQGTRLTVV.

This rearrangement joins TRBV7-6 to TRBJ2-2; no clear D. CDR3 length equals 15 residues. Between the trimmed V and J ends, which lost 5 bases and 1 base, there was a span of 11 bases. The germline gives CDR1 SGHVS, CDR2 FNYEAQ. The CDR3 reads CASSPRVGNTGELFF. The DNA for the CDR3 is TGTGCCAGCAGCCCCCGGGTAGGGAACACCGGGGAGCTGTTTTTT. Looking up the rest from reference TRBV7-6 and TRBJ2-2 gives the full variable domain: GAGVSQSPRYKVTKRGQDVALRCDPISGHVSLYWYRQALGQGPEFLTYFNYEAQQDKSGLPNDRFSAERPEGSISTLTIQRTEQRDSAMYRCASSPRVGNTGELFFGEGSRLTVL.

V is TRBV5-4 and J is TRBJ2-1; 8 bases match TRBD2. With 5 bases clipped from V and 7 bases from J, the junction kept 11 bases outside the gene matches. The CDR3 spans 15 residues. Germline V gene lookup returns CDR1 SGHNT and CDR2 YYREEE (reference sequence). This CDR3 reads CASSLKRERGNEQFF. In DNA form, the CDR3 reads TGTGCCAGCAGTCTTAAGCGGGAGCGGGGGAATGAGCAGTTCTTC.

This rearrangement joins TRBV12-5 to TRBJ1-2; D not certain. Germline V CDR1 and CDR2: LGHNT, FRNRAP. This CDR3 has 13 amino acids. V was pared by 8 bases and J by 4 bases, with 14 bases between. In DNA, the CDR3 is TGTGCTAGTTCCGCTTTCGTGGGCTATGGCTACACCTTC. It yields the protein CASSAFVGYGYTF.

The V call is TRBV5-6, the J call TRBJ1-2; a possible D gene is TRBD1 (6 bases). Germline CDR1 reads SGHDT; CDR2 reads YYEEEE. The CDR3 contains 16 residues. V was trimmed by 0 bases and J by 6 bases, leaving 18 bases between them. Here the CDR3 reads CASSLESVYRVNGYTF. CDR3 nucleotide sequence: TGTGCCAGCAGCTTGGAATCGGTATACAGGGTAAATGGCTACACCTTC.

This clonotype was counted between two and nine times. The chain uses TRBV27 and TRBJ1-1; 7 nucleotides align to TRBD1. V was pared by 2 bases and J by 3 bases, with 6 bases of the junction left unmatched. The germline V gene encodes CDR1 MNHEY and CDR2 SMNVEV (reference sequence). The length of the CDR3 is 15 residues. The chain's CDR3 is CASSLIRQGDTEAFF. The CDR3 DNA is TGTGCCAGCAGTTTAATTCGACAGGGAGACACTGAAGCTTTCTTT.

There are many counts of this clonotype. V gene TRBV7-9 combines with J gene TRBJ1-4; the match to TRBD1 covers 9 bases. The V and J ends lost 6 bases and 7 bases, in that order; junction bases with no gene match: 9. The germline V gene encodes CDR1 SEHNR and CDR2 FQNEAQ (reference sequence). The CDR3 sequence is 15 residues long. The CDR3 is CASSSGTGGGEKLFF. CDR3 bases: TGTGCCAGCAGTTCCGGTACAGGGGGCGGTGAAAAACTGTTTTTT.

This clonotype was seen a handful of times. CDR3 coding DNA: TGTGCCAGCAGTCGTTTCCGGACTAGCACGAAAAGCACAGATACGCAGTATTTT. It specifies CASSRFRTSTKSTDTQYF. The chain carries TRBV27 and TRBJ2-3, with 8 bases identical to TRBD2. Germline values: CDR1 MNHEY, CDR2 SMNVEV (reference sequence). This CDR3 is built from 18 residues. The junction had 13 bases not matched to a gene; V was cut back by 5 bases and J by 0 bases.

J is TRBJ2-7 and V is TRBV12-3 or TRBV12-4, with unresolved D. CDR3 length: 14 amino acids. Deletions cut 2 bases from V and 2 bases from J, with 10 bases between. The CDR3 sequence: CASSLLPHTYEQYF. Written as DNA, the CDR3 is TGTGCCAGCAGTTTACTGCCGCACACCTACGAGCAGTACTTC.

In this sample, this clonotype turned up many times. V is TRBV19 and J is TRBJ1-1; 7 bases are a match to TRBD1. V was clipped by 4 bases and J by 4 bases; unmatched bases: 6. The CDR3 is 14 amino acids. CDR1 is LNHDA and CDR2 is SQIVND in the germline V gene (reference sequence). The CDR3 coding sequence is TGTGCCAGTAGTACGAGGGACAGCCCCACTGAAGCTTTCTTT. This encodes CASSTRDSPTEAFF.

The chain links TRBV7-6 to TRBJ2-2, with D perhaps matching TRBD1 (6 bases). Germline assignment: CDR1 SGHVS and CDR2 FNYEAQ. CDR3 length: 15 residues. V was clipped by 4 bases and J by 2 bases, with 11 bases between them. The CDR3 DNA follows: TGTGCCAGCAGCTCCCGGGACATCAACACCGGGGAGCTGTTTTTT. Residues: CASSSRDINTGELFF.